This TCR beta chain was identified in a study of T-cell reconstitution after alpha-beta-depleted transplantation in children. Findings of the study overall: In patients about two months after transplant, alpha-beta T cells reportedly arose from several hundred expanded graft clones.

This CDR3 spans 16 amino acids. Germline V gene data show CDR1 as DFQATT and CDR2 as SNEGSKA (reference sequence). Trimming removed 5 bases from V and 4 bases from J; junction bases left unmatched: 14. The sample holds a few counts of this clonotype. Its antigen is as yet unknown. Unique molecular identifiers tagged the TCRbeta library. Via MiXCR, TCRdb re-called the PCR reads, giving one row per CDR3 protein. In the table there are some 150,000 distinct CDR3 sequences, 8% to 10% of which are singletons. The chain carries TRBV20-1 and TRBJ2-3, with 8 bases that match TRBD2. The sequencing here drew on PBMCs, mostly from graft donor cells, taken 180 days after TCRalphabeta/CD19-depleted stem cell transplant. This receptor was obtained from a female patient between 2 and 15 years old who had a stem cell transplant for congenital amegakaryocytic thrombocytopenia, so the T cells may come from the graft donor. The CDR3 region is CSAPRLARRYSDTQYF. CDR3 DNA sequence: TGCAGTGCTCCCCGACTAGCGAGGAGGTATTCAGATACGCAGTATTTT.